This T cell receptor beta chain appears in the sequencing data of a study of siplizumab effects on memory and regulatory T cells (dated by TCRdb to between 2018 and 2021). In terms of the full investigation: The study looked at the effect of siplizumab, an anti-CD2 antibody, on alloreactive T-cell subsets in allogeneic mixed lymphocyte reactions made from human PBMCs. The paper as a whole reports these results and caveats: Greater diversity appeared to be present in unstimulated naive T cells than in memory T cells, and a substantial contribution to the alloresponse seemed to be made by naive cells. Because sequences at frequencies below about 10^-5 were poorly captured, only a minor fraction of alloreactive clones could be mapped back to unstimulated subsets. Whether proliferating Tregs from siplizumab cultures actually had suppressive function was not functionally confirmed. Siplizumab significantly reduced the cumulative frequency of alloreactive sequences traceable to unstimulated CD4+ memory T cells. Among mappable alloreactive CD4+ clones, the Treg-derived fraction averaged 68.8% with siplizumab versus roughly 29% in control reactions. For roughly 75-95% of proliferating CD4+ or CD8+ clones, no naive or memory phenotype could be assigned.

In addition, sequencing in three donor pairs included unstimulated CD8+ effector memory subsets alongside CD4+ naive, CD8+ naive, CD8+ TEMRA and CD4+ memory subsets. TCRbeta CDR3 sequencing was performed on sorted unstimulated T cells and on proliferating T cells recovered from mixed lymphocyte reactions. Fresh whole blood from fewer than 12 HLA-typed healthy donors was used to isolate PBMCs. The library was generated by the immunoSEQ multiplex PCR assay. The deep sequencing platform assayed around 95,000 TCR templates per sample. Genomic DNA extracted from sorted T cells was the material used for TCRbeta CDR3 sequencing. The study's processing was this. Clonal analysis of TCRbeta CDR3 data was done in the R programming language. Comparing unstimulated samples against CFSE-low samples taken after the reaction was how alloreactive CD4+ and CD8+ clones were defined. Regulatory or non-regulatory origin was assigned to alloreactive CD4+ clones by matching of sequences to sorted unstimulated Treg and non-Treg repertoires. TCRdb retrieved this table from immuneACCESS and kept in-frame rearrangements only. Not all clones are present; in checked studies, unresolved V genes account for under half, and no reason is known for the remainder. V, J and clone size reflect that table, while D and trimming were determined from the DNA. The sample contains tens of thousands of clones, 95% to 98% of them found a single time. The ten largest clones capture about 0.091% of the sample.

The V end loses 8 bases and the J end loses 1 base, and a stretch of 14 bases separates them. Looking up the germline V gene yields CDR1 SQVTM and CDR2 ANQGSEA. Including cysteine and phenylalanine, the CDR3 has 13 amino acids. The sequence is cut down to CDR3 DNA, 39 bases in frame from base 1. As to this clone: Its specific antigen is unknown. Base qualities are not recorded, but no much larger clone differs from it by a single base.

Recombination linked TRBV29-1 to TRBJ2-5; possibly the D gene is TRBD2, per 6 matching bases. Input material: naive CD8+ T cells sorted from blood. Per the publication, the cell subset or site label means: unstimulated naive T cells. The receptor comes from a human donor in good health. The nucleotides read TGCAGCACCCTCCGGGACTTCCAAGAGACCCAGTACTTC. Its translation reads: CSTLRDFQETQYF.